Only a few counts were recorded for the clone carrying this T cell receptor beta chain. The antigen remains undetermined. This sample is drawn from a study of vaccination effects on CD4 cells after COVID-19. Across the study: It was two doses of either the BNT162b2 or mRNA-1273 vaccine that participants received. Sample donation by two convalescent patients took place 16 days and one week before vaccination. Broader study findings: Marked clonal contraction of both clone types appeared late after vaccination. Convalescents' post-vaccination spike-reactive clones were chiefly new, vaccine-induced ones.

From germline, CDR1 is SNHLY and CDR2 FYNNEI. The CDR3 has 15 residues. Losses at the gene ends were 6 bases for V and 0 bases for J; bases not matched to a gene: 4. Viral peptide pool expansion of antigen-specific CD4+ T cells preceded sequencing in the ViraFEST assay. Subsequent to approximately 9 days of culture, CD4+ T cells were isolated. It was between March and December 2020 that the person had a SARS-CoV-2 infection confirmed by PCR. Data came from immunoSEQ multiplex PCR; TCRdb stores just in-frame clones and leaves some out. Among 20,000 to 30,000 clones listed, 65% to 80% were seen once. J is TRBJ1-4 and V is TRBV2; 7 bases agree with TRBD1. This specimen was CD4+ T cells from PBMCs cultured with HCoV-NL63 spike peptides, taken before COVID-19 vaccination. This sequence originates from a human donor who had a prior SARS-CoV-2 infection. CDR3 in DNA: TGTGCCAGCAGAGGACAGGCTGCAACTAATGAAAAACTGTTTTTT. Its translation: CASRGQAATNEKLFF.